This T cell receptor beta chain came from a study of cytomegalovirus exposure and HLA in healthy donors. Turning to this clone: Antigen: not known.

The study, taken as a whole, reports: Sequencing depth roughly uniform across donors was assumed in presence/absence analyses. The later analysis indicated that the majority of CMV-associated TCR beta chains appeared HLA-restricted. Most observed TCR sequences were rare, whereas some public TCRs were detected in many donors.

Trimming left V 2 bases short and J 4 bases short, with 9 bases between. Germline V gene lookup returns CDR1 SGHNT and CDR2 YENEEA. This CDR3 region has 15 residues. PCR amplification relied on 60 Vbeta primers (plus 13 Jbeta primers). Method: immunoSEQ multiplex PCR; TCRdb's copy keeps in-frame clones and lacks some. Here the sample spans 200,000 to 250,000 clones, about 80% being singletons. What was sequenced was PBMCs. The TCR originated in a woman in her fifties or sixties in good health and CMV-seropositive. J is TRBJ2-6 and V is TRBV11-3; no clear D. In DNA form, the CDR3 reads TGTGCCAGCAGCTTAAAAAGCAGGGGGGCCAACGTCCTGACTTTC. Amino acids: CASSLKSRGANVLTF.